This TCR beta chain was sequenced in a study of identical twins. Regarding the study as a whole: Excess twin sharing in beta out-of-frame sequences was weaker.

A universal primer site arose from template switching, and cDNA bore unique molecular identifiers. Each CDR3 protein gets one entry after TCRdb re-called the 5' RACE reads with MiXCR. Here the sample spans about 330,000 distinct CDR3 sequences, roughly 12% being singletons. Of note for this clonotype: Its antigen is undetermined.

This same sample was also part of a study on yellow fever vaccine responses in identical twins.

The TCR comes from a woman aged 18-30 years in good health. Sequencing used CD8+ T cells sorted from blood.

The CDR3 reads CASSYSPREREQFF. The DNA for the CDR3 is TGTGCCAGCAGTTACTCGCCCCGAGAGCGTGAGCAGTTCTTC. The chain combines TRBV6-5 with TRBJ2-1; the D is unclear. The CDR3 loop spans 14 amino acids. V was clipped by 0 bases and J by 9 bases, with 12 bases between them. Germline V lookup: CDR1 MNHEY, CDR2 SVGAGI.